Below, 5 T cell receptor beta chains from the same sample are listed, as sequenced in a study of T cells in Graves' hyperthyroidism and ophthalmopathy. Amplified TCR beta CDR3 regions came from RNA transcripts. When the TCR CDR3 underwent first-round RT-PCR, the HTBI primer set was used. MiXCR, run by TCRdb on the multiplex PCR reads, gives a single entry per CDR3 protein. The repertoire holds 95,000 to 110,000 distinct CDR3 sequences, 16% seen once, with 35% to 45% in the top ten. The sequenced sample consisted of blood. These receptors were collected from a woman aged 45-60 years with Graves' hyperthyroidism.

At least ten counts were recorded for this clonotype. The chain combines TRBV12-3 or TRBV12-4 with TRBJ1-2, with TRBD1 matching over 9 bases. The junction had 4 bases not matched to a gene; V was cut back by 5 bases and J by 6 bases. The CDR3 spans 13 residues. The CDR3 is CASSPGTGHGYTF. In DNA form, the CDR3 reads TGTGCCAGCAGTCCAGGGACAGGGCATGGCTACACCTTC.

This chain joins TRBV4-1 and TRBJ2-1; perhaps TRBD1 as D (5 bases). CDR1 MGHRA and CDR2 YSYEKL come from the germline V gene. This CDR3 has 15 residues. V shed 5 bases and J shed 4 bases, with 15 bases lying between them. The CDR3 DNA reads as TGCGCCAGCAGCTTAACAGTGGACACGTACAATGAGCAGTTCTTC. Residues: CASSLTVDTYNEQFF.

This clonotype has at least ten counts. The rearrangement joins TRBV11-3 to TRBJ2-1; no clear D gene. V lost 4 bases to trimming and J lost 4 bases, with 17 bases between them. Germline V gives CDR1 SGHNT, CDR2 YENEEA. The CDR3 length is 16 residues. CDR3 residues: CASSSQPAPSYNEQFF. The DNA for the CDR3 is TGTGCCAGCAGCTCTCAACCTGCCCCGAGTTACAATGAGCAGTTCTTC.

With regard to this clonotype: A read error may explain this, as a much larger clone is one base away. The J gene is TRBJ2-2, the V gene TRBV19; 12 bases map to TRBD1. CDR1 and CDR2 (germline): LNHDA, SQIVND (reference sequence). CDR3 length: 19 residues. The CDR3 region has the DNA TGTGCCAGTAGGGGGAAAACCGGGACAGGGGGCCGGAACACCGGGAAGCTGTTTTTT. It codes for CASRGKTGTGGRNTGKLFF.

In this sample, this clonotype turned up many times. The chain joins TRBV20-1 to TRBJ2-1; TRBD2 agrees at 12 bases. V shed 0 bases, J shed 6 bases, and the junction held 3 bases outside the gene matches. Looked up from germline, CDR1 is DFQATT and CDR2 is SNEGSKA (reference sequence). CDR3 size: 15 residues. Here the CDR3 reads CSARDLGLAGNEQFF. CDR3 nucleotides: TGCAGTGCTAGAGACCTGGGACTAGCGGGCAATGAGCAGTTCTTC.